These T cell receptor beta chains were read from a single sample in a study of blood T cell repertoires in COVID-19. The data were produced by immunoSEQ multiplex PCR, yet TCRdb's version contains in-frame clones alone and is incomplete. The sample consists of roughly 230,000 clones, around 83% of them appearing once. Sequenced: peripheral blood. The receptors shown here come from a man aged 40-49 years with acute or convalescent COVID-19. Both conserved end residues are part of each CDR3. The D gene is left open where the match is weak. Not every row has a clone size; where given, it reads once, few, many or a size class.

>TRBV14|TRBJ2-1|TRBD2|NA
CASRLSGGAYNEQFF
TGTGCCAGCAGACTAAGCGGGGGTGCCTACAATGAGCAGTTCTTC
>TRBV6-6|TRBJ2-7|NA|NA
CASSYYPDNEQYF
TGTGCCAGCAGTTACTACCCGGACAACGAGCAGTACTTC
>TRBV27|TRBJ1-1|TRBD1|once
CASSPQGALTEAFF
TGTGCCAGCAGTCCTCAGGGGGCGCTCACTGAAGCTTTCTTT
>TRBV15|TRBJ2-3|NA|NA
CATSRDRASFEDTQYF
TGTGCCACCAGCAGAGATCGCGCTTCTTTTGAGGATACGCAGTATTTT
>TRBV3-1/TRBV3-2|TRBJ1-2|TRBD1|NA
CASSQGPTGGGYGYTF
TGTGCCAGCAGCCAAGGTCCCACAGGGGGCGGGTATGGCTACACCTTC
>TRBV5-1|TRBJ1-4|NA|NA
CASTISPLTGEKLFF
TGCGCCAGCACCATTAGCCCTTTGACTGGGGAAAAACTGTTTTTT
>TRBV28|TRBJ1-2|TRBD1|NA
CASNKLGTGGGYTF
TGTGCCAGCAACAAACTAGGGACAGGAGGAGGCTACACCTTC
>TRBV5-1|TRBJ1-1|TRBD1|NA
CASSLTTGEAFF
TGCGCCAGCAGCCTAACGACAGGGGAAGCTTTCTTT
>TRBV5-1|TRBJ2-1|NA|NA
CASSSNRAYEQFF
TGCGCCAGCAGCTCCAACAGGGCATATGAGCAGTTCTTC
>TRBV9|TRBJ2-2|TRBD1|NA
CASSVVPGQGTGELFF
TGTGCCAGCAGCGTAGTCCCGGGACAGGGGACCGGGGAGCTGTTTTTT
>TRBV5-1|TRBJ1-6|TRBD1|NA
CASSIMDRINSPLHF
TGCGCCAGCAGCATAATGGACAGGATTAATTCACCCCTCCACTTT
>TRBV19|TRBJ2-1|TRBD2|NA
CASSVGGAGYNEQFF
TGTGCCAGTAGTGTCGGGGGGGCAGGATACAATGAGCAGTTCTTC
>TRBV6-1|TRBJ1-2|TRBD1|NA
CASSEVSDRSSYTF
TGTGCCAGCAGTGAGGTTTCGGACAGGAGTAGCTACACCTTC
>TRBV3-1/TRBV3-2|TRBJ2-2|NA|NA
CASSQVGGGELFF
TGTGCCAGCAGCCAAGTGGGCGGGGGGGAGCTGTTTTTT
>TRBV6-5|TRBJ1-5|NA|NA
CATRQVSNQPQHF
TGTGCCACCCGACAGGTTAGCAATCAGCCCCAGCATTTT
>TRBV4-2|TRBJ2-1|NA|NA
CASSQGAPLAYNEQFF
TGTGCCAGCAGCCAGGGTGCCCCTCTAGCCTACAATGAGCAGTTCTTC
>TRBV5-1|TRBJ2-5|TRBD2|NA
CASSSGLAGEETQYF
TGCGCCAGCAGCTCGGGACTAGCGGGAGAAGAGACCCAGTACTTC
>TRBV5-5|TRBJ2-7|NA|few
CASSWTDTYEQYF
TGTGCCAGCAGCTGGACAGATACCTACGAGCAGTACTTC
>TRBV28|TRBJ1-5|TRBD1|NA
CASSPLRALNRDRVNQPQHF
TGTGCCAGCAGTCCGCTCCGAGCACTGAACCGGGACAGGGTCAATCAGCCCCAGCATTTT
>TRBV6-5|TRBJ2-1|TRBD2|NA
CASSYLTSASYNEQFF
TGTGCCAGCAGTTACTTGACTAGCGCCTCCTACAATGAGCAGTTCTTC
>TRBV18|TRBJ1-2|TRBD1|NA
CASSPGQDYGYTF
TGTGCCAGCTCACCGGGACAGGACTATGGCTACACCTTC
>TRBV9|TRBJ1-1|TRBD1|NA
CASSVGQGNVNTEAFF
TGTGCCAGCAGCGTAGGACAGGGAAATGTGAACACTGAAGCTTTCTTT
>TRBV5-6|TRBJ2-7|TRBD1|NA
CASSLGIGTGGKTQYF
TGTGCCAGCAGCTTGGGAATAGGGACAGGGGGCAAGACGCAGTACTTC
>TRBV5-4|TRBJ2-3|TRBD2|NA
CASRSGGFQTDTQYF
TGTGCCAGCAGATCGGGGGGGTTCCAAACAGATACGCAGTATTTT
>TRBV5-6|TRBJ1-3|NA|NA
CASSSTRLDTIYF
TGTGCCAGCAGCTCCACACGTCTTGACACCATATATTTT
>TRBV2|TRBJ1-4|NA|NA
CASRYTGTPNEKLFF
TGTGCCAGCAGGTATACAGGGACGCCTAATGAAAAACTGTTTTTT
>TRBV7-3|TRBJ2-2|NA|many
CASSSNQQATTGELFF
TGTGCCAGCAGCTCAAACCAACAGGCCACCACCGGGGAGCTGTTTTTT
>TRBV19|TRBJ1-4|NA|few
CATEGQSEKLFF
TGTGCCACCGAAGGACAGAGTGAAAAACTGTTTTTT
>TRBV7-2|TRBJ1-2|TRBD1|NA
CASSLGTGGDYGYTF
TGTGCCAGCAGCTTAGGTACAGGGGGCGACTATGGCTACACCTTC
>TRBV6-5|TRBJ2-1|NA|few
CASSPPGWEQFF
TGTGCCAGCAGCCCCCCAGGGTGGGAGCAGTTCTTC
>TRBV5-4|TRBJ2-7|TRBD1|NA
CASSRDRGAYEQYF
TGTGCCAGCAGCCGTGACAGGGGAGCGTACGAGCAGTACTTC
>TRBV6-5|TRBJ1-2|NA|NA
CASSDWPLTTHGYTF
TGTGCCAGCAGCGACTGGCCTCTCACCACACATGGCTACACCTTC